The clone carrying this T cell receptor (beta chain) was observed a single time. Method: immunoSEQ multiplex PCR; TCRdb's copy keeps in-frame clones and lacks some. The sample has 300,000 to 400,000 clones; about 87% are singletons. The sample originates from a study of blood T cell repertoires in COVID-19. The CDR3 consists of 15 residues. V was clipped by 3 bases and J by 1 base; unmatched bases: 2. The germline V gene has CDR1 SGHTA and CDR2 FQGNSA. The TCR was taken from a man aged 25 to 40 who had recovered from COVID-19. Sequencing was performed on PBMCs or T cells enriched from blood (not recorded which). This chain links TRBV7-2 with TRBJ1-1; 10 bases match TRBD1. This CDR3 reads CASSLTGGGNTEAFF. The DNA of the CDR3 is TGTGCCAGCAGCTTGACAGGGGGCGGGAACACTGAAGCTTTCTTT.